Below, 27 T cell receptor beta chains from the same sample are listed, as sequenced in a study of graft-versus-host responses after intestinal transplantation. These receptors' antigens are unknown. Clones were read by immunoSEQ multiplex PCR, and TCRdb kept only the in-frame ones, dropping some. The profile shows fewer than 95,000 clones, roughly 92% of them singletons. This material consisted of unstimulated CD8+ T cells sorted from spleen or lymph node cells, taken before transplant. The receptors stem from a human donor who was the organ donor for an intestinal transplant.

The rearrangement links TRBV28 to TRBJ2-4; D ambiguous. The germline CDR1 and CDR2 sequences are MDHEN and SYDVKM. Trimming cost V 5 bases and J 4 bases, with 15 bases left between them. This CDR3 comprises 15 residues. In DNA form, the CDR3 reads TGTGCCAGCAGTCCCCCAAATCAGGATAAAAACATTCAGTACTTC. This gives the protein CASSPPNQDKNIQYF.

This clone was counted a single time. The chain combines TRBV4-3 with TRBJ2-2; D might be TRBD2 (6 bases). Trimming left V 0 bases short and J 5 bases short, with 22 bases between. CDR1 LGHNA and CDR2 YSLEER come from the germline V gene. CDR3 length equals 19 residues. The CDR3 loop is CASSQDLAWTGVGTGELFF. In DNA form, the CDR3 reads TGCGCCAGCAGCCAAGATCTAGCTTGGACGGGGGTAGGAACCGGGGAGCTGTTTTTT.

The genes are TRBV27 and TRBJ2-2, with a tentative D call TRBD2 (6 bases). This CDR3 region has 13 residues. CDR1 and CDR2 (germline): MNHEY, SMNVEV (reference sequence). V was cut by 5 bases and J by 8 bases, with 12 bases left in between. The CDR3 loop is CASSGGLSGELFF. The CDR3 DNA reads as TGTGCCAGCAGTGGGGGACTCTCGGGGGAGCTGTTTTTT.

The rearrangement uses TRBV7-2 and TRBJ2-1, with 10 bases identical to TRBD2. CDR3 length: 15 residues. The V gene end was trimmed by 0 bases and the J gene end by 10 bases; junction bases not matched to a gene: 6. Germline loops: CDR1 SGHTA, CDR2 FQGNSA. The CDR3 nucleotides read TGTGCCAGCAGCTTAGCAGCGGGGGGGCCGGGCGAGCAGTTCTTC. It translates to CASSLAAGGPGEQFF.

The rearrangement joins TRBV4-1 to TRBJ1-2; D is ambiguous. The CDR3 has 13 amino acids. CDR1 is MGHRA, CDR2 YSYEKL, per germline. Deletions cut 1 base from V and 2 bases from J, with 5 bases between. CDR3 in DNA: TGCGCCAGCAGCCAAGGGGCCAACTATGGCTACACCTTC. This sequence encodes CASSQGANYGYTF.

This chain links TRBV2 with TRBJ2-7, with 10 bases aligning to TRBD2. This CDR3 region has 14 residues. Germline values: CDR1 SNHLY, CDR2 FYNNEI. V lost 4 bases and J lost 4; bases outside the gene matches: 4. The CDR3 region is CASSVSGGPYEQYF. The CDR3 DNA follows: TGTGCCAGCAGTGTTAGCGGGGGGCCTTACGAGCAGTACTTC.

The CDR3 here is CASSLVAGGPQIYGYTF. DNA for the CDR3: TGTGCCAGCAGCTTGGTAGCAGGGGGCCCGCAAATCTATGGCTACACCTTC. The V and J genes are TRBV5-8 and TRBJ1-2, with 8 bases identical to TRBD1. The V segment lost 0 bases and the J segment 4 bases; nucleotides outside the gene matches: 11. The CDR3 extends over 17 amino acids. Germline V gene lookup returns CDR1 SGHTS and CDR2 YDEGEE.

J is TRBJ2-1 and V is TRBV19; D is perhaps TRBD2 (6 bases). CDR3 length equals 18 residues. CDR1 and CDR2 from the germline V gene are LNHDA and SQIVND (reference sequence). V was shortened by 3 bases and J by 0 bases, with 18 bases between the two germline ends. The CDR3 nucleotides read TGTGCCAGTAGTATGTGGGACTGGCAAAACAGCTCCTACAATGAGCAGTTCTTC. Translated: CASSMWDWQNSSYNEQFF.

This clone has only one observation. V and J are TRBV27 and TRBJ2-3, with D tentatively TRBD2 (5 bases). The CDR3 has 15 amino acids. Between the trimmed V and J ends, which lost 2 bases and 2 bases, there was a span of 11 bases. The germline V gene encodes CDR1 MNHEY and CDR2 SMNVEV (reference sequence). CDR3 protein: CASSLRERPTDTQYF. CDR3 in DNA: TGTGCCAGCAGTTTACGGGAAAGACCCACAGATACGCAGTATTTT.

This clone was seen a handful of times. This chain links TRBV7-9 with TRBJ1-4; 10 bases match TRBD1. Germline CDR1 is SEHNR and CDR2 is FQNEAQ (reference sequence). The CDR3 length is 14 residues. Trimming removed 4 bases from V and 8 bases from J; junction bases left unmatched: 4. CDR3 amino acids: CASSSVGQGEKLFF. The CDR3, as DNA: TGTGCCAGCAGCTCCGTGGGACAGGGGGAAAAACTGTTTTTT.

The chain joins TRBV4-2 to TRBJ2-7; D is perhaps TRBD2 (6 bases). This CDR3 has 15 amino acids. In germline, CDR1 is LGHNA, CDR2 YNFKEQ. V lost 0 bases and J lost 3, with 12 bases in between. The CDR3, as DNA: TGTGCCAGCAGCCAAGATCGGGACTTGGGCTACGAGCAGTACTTC. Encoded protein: CASSQDRDLGYEQYF.

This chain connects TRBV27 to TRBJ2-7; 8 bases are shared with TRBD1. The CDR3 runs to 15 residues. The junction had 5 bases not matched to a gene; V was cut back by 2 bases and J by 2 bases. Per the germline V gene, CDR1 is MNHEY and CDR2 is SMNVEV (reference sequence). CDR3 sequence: CASSLGTGSPYEQYF. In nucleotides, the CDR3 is TGTGCCAGCAGTTTAGGGACAGGTTCCCCCTACGAGCAGTACTTC.

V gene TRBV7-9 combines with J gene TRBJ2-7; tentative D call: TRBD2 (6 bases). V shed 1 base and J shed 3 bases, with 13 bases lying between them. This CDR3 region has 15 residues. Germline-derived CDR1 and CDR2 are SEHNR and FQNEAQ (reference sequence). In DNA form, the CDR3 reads TGTGCCAGCAGCTTAGGAGCGGGTTTGGTCTACGAGCAGTACTTC. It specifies CASSLGAGLVYEQYF.

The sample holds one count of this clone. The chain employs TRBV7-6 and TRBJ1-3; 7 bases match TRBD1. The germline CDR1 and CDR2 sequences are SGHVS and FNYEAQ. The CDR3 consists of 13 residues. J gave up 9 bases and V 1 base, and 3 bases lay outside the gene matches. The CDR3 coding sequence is TGTGCCAGCAGCTTAGGGGACAGCATCACCATATATTTT. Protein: CASSLGDSITIYF.

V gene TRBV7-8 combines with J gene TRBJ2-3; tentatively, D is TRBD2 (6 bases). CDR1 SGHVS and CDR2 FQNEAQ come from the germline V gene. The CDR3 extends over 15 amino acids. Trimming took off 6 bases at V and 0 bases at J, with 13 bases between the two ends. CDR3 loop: CASRQGRGSTDTQYF. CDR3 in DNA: TGTGCCAGCAGACAAGGACGGGGGAGCACAGATACGCAGTATTTT.

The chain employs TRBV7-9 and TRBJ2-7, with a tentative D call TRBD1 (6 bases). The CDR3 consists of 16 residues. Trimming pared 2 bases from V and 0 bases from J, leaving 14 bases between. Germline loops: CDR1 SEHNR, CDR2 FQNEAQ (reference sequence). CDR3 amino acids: CASSLTGTPSSYEQYF. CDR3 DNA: TGTGCCAGCAGCTTAACCGGGACACCGAGCTCCTACGAGCAGTACTTC.

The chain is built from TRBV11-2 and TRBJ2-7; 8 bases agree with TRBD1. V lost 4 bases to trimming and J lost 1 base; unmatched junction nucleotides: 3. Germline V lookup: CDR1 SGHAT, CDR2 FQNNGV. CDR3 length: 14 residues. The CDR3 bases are TGTGCCAGCAGCTCCACAGGGGGGTCCTACGAGCAGTACTTC. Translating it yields CASSSTGGSYEQYF. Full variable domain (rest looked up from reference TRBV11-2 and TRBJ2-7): EAGVAQSPRYKIIEKRQSVAFWCNPISGHATLYWYQQILGQGPKLLIQFQNNGVVDDSQLPKDRFSAERLKGVDSTLKIQPAKLEDSAVYLCASSSTGGSYEQYFGPGTRLTVT.

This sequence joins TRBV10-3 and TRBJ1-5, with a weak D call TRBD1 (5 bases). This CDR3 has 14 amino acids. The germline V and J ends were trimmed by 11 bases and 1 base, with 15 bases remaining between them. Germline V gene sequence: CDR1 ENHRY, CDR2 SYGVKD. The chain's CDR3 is CAASRARSNQPQHF. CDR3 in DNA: TGTGCCGCCTCCAGGGCTCGGAGCAATCAGCCCCAGCATTTT.

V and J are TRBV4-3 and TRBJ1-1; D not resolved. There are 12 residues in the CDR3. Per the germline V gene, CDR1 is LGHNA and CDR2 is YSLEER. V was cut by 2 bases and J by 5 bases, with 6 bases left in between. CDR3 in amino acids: CASSQFGTEAFF. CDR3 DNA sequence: TGCGCCAGCAGCCAATTCGGGACTGAAGCTTTCTTT.

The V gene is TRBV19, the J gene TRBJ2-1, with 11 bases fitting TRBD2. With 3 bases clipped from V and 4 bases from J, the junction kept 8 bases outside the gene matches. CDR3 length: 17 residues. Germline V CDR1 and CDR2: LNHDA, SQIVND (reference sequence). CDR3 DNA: TGTGCCAGTAGTATCCTGACTAGCGGGGCGGGTTACAATGAGCAGTTCTTC. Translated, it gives CASSILTSGAGYNEQFF.

CDR3 residues: CASGRGQGYTEAFF. The CDR3, as DNA: TGTGCCAGTGGAAGGGGGCAGGGGTACACTGAAGCTTTCTTT. The chain combines TRBV27 with TRBJ1-1, with TRBD1 matching over 7 bases. V shed 9 bases and J 3 bases; nucleotides not matched to a gene: 10. CDR1 and CDR2 (germline): MNHEY, SMNVEV (reference sequence). The CDR3 length is 14 residues.

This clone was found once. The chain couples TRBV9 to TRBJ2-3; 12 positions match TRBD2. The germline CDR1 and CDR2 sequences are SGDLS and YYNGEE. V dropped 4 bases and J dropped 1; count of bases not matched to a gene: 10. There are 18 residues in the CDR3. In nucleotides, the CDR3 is TGTGCCAGCAGCCCGCCGGGGTCTAGCGGGGGGGGCACAGATACGCAGTATTTT. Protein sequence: CASSPPGSSGGGTDTQYF.

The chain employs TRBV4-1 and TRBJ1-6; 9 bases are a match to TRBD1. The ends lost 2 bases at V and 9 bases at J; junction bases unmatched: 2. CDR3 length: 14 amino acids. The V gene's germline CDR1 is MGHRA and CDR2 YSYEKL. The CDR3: CASSQIQGASPLHF. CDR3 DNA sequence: TGCGCCAGCAGCCAAATACAGGGGGCTTCACCCCTCCACTTT.

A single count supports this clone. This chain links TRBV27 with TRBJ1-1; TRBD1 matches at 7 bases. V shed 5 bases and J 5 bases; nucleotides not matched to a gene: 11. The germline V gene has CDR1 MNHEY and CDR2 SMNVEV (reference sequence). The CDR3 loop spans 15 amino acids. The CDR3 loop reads CASSQRTGGWTEAFF. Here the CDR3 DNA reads TGTGCCAGCAGTCAAAGGACAGGAGGTTGGACTGAAGCTTTCTTT.

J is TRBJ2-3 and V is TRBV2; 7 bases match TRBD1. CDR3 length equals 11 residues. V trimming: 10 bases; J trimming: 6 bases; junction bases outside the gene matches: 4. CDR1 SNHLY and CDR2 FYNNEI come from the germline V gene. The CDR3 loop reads CATRGRDTQYF. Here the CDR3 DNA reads TGTGCCACGAGGGGGCGGGATACGCAGTATTTT.

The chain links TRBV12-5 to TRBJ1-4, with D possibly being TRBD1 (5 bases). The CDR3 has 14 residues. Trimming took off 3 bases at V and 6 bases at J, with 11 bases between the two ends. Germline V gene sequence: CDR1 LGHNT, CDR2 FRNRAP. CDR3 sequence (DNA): TGTGCTAGTGGTTTCGGGCAGGGATATGAAAAACTGTTTTTT. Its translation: CASGFGQGYEKLFF.

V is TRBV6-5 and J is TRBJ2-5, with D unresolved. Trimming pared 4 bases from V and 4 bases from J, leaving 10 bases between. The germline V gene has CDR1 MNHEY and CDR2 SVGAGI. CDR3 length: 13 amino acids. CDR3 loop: CASSSLEPETQYF. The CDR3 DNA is TGTGCCAGCAGTTCCTTGGAGCCAGAGACCCAGTACTTC.